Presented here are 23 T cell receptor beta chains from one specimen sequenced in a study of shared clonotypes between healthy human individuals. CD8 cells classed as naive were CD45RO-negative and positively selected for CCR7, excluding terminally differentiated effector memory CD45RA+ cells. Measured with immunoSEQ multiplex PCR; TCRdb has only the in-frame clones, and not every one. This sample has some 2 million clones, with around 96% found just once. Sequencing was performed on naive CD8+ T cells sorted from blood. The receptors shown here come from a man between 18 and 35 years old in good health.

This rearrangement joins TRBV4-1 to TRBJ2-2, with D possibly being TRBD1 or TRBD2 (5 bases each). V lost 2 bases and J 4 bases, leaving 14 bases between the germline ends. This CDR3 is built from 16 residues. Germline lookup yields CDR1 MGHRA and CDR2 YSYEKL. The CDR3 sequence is CASSQLPARGTGELFF. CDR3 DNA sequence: TGCGCCAGCAGCCAACTTCCGGCGAGGGGCACCGGGGAGCTGTTTTTT.

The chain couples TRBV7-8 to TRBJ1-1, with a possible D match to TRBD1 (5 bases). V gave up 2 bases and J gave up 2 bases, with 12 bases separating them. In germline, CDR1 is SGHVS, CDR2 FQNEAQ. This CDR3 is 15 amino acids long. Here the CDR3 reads CASSLWVGQNTEAFF. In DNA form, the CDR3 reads TGTGCCAGCAGCTTATGGGTGGGGCAAAACACTGAAGCTTTCTTT.

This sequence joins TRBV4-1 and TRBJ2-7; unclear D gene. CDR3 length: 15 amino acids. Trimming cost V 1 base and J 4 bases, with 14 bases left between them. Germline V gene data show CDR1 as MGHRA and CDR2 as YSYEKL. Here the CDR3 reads CASSQGGDPFYEQYF. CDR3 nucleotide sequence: TGCGCCAGCAGCCAAGGCGGTGACCCTTTTTACGAGCAGTACTTC.

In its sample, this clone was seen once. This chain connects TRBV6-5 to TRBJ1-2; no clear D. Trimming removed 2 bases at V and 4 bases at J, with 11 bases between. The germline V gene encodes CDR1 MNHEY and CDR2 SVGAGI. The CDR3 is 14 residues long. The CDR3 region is CASSYLEGSYGYTF. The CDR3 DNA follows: TGTGCCAGCAGTTACCTGGAAGGAAGCTATGGCTACACCTTC.

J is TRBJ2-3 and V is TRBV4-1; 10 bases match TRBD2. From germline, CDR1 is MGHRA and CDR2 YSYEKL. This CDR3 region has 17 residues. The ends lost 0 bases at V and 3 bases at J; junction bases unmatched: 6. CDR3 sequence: CASSQDPPSGRTDTQYF. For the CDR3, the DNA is TGCGCCAGCAGCCAAGATCCGCCTAGCGGGAGAACAGATACGCAGTATTTT.

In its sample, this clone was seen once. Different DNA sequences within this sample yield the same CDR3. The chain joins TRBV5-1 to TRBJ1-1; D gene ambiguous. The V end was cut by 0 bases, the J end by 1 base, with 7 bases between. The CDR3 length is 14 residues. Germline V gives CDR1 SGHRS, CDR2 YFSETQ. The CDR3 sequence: CASSLVSENTEAFF. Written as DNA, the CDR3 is TGCGCCAGCAGCTTGGTTTCGGAGAACACTGAAGCTTTCTTT. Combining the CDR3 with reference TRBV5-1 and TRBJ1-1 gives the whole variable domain KAGVTQTPRYLIKTRGQQVTLSCSPISGHRSVSWYQQTPGQGLQFLFEYFSETQRNKGNFPGRFSGRQFSNSRSEMNVSTLELGDSALYLCASSLVSENTEAFFGQGTRLTVV.

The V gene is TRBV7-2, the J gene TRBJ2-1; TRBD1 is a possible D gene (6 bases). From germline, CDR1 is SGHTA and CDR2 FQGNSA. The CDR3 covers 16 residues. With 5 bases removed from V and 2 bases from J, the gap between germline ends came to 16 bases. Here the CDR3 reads CASSPNSWGPYNEQFF. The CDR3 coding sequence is TGTGCCAGCAGCCCCAATAGCTGGGGGCCCTACAATGAGCAGTTCTTC.

The CDR3 DNA reads as TGTGCCAGCAGACCTAGATTCGGAGCCTACGAGCAGTACTTC. It yields the protein CASRPRFGAYEQYF. The rearrangement joins TRBV28 to TRBJ2-7; D call uncertain. Trimming took off 6 bases at V and 2 bases at J, with 14 bases between the two ends. From germline, CDR1 is MDHEN and CDR2 SYDVKM. The CDR3 length is 14 residues.

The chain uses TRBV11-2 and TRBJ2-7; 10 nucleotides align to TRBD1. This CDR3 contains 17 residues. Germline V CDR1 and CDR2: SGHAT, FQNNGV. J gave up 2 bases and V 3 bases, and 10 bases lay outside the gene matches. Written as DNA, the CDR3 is TGTGCCAGCAGCTTGACCTTGTGGGGACAGGGGACCTACGAGCAGTACTTC. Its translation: CASSLTLWGQGTYEQYF.

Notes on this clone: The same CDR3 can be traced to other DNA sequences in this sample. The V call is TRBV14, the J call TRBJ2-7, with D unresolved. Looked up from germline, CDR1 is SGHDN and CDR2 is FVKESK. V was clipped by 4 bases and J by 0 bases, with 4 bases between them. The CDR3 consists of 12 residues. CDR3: CASSPSSYEQYF. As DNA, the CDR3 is TGTGCCAGCAGCCCCAGCTCCTACGAGCAGTACTTC.

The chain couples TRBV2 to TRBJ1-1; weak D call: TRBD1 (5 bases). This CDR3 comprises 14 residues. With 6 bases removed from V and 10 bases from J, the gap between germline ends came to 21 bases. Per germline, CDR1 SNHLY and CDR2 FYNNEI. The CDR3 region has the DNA TGTGCCAGCAGACTAGGGGCGATTGACTGGGGAGCTTTCTTT. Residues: CASRLGAIDWGAFF.

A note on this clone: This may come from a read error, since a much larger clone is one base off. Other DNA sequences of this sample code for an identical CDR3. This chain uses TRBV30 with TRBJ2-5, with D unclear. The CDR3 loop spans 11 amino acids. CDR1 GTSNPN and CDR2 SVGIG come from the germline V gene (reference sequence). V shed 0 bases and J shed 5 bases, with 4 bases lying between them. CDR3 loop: CAWSVLETQYF. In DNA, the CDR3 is TGTGCCTGGAGTGTATTGGAGACCCAGTACTTC.

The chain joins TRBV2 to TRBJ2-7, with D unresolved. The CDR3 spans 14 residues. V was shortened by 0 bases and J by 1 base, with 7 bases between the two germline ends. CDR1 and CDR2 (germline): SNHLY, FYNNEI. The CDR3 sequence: CASSEASISYEQYF. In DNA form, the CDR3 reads TGTGCCAGCAGTGAAGCCTCGATATCCTACGAGCAGTACTTC.

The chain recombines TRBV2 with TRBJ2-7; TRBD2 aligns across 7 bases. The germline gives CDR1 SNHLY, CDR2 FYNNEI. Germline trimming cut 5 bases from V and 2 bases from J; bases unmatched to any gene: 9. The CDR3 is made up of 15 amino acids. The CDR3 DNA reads TGTGCCAGCAGTACTAGCGTACGACCTCCCTACGAGCAGTACTTC. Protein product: CASSTSVRPPYEQYF.

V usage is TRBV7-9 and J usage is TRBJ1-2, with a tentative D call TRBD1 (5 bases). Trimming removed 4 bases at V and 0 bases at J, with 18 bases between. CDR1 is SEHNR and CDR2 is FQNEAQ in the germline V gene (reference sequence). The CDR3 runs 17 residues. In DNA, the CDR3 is TGTGCCAGCAGCTCCACCGGGTTTACAGGAGCTAACTATGGCTACACCTTC. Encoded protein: CASSSTGFTGANYGYTF.

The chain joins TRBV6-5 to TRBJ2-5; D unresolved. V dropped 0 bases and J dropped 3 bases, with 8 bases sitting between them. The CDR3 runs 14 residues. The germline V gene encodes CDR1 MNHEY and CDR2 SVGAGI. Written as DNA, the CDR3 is TGTGCCAGCAGTTACTCGAATAGTAAAGAGACCCAGTACTTC. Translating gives CASSYSNSKETQYF.

CDR3 bases: TGTGCCAGCAGAGCGACCACCGGGGAGCTGTTTTTT. This sequence encodes CASRATTGELFF. V gene TRBV6-5 combines with J gene TRBJ2-2, with D unclear. CDR1 and CDR2 from the germline V gene are MNHEY and SVGAGI. CDR3 length: 12 amino acids. V was shortened by 6 bases and J by 4 bases, with 6 bases between the two germline ends.

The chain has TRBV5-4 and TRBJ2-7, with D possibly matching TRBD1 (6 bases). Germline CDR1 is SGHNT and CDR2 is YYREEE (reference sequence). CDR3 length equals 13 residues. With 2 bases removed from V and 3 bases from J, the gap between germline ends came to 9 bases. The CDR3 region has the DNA TGTGCCAGCAGCTTCCCGGACAGCTACGAGCAGTACTTC. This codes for CASSFPDSYEQYF.

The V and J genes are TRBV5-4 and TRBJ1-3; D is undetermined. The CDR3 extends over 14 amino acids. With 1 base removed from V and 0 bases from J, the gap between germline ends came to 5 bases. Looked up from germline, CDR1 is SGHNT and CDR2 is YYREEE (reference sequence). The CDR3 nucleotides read TGTGCCAGCAGCTTGTTAGGCTCTGGAAACACCATATATTTT. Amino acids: CASSLLGSGNTIYF.

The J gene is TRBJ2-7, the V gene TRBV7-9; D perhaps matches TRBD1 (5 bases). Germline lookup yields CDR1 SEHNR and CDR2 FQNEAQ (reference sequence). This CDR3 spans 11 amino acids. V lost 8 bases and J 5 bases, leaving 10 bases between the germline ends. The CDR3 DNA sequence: TGTGCCAGCCAGGGTCCCAACGAGCAGTACTTC. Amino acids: CASQGPNEQYF.

The CDR3: CASSVGVYEQYF. The CDR3 DNA sequence: TGCGCCAGCAGTGTTGGTGTCTACGAGCAGTACTTC. The J gene is TRBJ2-7, the V gene TRBV10-2; D gene ambiguous. CDR1 and CDR2 (germline): WSHSY, SAAADI. The CDR3 has 12 residues. V was trimmed by 4 bases and J by 3 bases, leaving 7 bases between them.

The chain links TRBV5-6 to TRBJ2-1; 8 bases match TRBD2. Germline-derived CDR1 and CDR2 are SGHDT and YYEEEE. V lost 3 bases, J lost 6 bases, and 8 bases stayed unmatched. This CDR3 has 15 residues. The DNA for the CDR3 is TGTGCCAGCAGCTGGAGCGGGAGTGAGGTCAATGAGCAGTTCTTC. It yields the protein CASSWSGSEVNEQFF.

The DNA for the CDR3 is TGTGCCAGCGGGATGCTCATGAACACTGAAGCTTTCTTT. Translated: CASGMLMNTEAFF. J is TRBJ1-1 and V is TRBV27; D unclear. There are 13 residues in the CDR3. CDR1 and CDR2 from the germline V gene are MNHEY and SMNVEV (reference sequence). V was clipped by 8 bases and J by 0 bases, with 10 bases between them.